This TCR beta chain emerged from a study of blood T cell repertoires in COVID-19. This table comes from immunoSEQ multiplex PCR, and its TCRdb copy is limited to in-frame clones, with some not included. The sample carries about 150,000 clones, more than 85% recorded once. This TCR was sampled from a man in his sixties with active or convalescent COVID-19. The sequenced sample consisted of peripheral blood.

CDR3 sequence reads: CASSSQNQETQYF. DNA for the CDR3: TGTGCCAGCAGTTCCCAGAACCAAGAGACCCAGTACTTC. V usage is TRBV12-3 or TRBV12-4 and J usage is TRBJ2-5; no clear D. The V end was cut by 4 bases, the J end by 0 bases, with 6 bases between. This CDR3 contains 13 residues.